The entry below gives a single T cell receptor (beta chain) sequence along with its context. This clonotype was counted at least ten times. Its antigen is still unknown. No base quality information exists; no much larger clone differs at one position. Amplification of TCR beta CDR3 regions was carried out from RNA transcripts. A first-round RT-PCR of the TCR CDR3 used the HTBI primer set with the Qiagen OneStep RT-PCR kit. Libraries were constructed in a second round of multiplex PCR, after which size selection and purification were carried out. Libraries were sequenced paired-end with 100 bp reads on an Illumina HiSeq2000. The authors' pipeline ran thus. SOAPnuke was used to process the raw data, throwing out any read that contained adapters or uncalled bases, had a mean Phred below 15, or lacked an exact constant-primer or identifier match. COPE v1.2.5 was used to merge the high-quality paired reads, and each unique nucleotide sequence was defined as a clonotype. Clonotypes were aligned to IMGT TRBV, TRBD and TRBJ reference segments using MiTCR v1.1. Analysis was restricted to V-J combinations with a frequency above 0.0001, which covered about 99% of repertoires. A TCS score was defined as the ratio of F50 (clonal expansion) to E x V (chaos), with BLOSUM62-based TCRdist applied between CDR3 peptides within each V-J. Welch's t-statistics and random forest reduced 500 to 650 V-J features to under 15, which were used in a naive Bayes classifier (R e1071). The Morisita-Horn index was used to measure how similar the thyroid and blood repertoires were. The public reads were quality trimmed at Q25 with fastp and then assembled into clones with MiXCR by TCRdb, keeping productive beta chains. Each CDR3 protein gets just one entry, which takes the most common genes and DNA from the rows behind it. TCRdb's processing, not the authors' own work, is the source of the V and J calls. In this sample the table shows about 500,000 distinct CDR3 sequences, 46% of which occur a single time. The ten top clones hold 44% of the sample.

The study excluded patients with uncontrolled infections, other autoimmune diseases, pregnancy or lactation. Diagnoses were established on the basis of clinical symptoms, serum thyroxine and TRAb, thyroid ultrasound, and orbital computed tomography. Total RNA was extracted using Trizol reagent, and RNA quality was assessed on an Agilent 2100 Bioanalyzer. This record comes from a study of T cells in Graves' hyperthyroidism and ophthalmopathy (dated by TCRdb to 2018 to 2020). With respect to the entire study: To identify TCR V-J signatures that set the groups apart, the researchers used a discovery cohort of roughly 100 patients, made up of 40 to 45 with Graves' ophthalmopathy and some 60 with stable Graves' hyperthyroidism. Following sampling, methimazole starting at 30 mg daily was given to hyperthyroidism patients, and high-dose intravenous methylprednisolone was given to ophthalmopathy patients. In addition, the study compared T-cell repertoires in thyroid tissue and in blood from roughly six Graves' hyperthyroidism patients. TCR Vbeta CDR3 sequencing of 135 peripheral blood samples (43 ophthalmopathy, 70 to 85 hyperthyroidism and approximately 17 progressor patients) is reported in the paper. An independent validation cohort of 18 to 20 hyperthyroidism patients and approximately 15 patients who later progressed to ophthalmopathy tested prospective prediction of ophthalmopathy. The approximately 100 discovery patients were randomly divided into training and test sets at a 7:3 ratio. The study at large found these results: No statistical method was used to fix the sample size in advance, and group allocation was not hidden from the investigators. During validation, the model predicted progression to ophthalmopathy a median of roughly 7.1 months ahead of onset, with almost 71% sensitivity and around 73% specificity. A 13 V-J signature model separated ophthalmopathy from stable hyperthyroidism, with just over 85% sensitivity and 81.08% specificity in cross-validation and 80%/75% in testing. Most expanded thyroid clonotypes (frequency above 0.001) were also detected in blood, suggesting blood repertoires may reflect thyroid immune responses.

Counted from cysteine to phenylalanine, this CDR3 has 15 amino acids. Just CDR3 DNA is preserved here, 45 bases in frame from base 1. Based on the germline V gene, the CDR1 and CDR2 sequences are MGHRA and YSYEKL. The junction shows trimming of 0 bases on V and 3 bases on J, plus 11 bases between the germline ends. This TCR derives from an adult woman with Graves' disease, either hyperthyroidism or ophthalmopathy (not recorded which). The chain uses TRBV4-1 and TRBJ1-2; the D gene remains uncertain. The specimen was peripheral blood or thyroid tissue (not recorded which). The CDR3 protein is CASSQEVPTYYGYTF. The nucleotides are TGCGCCAGCAGCCAAGAGGTGCCCACGTACTATGGCTACACCTTC.